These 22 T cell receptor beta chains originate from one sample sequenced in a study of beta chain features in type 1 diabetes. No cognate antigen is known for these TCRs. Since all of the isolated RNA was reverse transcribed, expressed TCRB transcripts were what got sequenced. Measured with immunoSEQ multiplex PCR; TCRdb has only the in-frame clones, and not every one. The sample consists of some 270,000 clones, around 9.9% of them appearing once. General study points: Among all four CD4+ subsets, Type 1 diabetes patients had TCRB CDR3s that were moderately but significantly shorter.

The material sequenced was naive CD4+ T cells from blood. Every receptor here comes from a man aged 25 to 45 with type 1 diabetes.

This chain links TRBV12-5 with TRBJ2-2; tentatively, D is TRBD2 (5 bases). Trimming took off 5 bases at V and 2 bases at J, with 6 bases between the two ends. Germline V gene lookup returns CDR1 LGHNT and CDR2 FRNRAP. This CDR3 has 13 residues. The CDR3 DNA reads TGTGCTAGTGGTGAGGGAAACACCGGGGAGCTGTTTTTT. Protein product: CASGEGNTGELFF.

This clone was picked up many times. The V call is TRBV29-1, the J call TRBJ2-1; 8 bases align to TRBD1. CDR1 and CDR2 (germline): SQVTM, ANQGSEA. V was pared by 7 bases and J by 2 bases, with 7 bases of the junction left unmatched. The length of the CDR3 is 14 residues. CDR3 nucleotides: TGCAGCGCCCTGACAGGGGTGCCCTACAATGAGCAGTTCTTC. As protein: CSALTGVPYNEQFF.

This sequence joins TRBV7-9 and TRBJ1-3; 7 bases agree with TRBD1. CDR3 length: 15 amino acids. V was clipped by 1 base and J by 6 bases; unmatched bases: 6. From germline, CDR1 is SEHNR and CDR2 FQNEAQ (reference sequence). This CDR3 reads CASSLVQGEENTIYF. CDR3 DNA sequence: TGTGCCAGCAGCTTAGTGCAGGGGGAGGAAAACACCATATATTTT.

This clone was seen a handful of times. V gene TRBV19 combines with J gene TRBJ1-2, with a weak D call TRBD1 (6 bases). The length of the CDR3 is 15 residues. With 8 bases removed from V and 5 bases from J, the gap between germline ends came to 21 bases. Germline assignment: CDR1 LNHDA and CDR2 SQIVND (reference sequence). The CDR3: CASHRDKTSGYGYTF. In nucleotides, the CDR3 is TGTGCCAGTCATCGGGACAAAACCTCCGGATATGGCTACACCTTC.

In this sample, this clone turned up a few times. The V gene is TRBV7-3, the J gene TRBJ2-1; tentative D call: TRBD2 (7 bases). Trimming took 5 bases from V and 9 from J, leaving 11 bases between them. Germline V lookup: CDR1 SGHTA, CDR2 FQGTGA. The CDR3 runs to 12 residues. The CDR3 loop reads CASSQGGVEQFF. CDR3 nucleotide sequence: TGTGCCAGCAGCCAAGGGGGGGTTGAGCAGTTCTTC.

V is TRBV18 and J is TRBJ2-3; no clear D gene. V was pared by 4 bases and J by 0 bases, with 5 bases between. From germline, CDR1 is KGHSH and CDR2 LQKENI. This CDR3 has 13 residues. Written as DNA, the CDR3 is TGTGCCAGCTCACTTCCTAGCACAGATACGCAGTATTTT. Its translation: CASSLPSTDTQYF.

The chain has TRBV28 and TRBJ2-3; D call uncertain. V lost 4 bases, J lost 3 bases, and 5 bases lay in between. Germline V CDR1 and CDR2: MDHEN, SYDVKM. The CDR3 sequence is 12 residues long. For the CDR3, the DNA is TGTGCCAGCAGTTCCGGGACAGATACGCAGTATTTT. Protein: CASSSGTDTQYF.

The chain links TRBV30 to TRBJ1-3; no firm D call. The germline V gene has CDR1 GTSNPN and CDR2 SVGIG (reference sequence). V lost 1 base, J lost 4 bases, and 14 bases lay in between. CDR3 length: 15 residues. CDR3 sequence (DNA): TGTGCCTGGAGTGAAAGGAGGACGCGGGGAAACACCATATATTTT. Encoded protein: CAWSERRTRGNTIYF.

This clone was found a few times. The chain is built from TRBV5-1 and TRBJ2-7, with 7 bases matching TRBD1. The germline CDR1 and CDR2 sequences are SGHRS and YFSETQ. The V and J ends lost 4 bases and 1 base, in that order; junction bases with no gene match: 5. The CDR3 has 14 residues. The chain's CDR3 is CASSPGTDSYEQYF. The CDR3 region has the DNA TGCGCCAGCAGCCCCGGGACAGATTCCTACGAGCAGTACTTC. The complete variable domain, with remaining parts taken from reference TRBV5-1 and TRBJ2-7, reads KAGVTQTPRYLIKTRGQQVTLSCSPISGHRSVSWYQQTPGQGLQFLFEYFSETQRNKGNFPGRFSGRQFSNSRSEMNVSTLELGDSALYLCASSPGTDSYEQYFGPGTRLTVT.

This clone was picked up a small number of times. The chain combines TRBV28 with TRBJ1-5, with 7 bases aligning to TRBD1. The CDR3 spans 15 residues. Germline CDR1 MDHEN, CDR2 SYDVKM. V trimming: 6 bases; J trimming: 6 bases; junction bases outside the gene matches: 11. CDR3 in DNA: TGTGCCAGCAGCCTAACAGGGGTTTTGGGTCAGCCCCAGCATTTT. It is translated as CASSLTGVLGQPQHF.

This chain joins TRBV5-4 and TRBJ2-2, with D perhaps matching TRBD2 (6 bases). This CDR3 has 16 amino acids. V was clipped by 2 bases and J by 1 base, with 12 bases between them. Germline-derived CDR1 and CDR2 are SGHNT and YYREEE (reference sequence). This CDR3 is CASSFFLAQNTGELFF. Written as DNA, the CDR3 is TGTGCCAGCAGCTTTTTCCTAGCGCAGAACACCGGGGAGCTGTTTTTT. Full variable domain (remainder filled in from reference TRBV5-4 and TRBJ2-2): ETGVTQSPTHLIKTRGQQVTLRCSSQSGHNTVSWYQQALGQGPQFIFQYYREEENGRGNFPPRFSGLQFPNYSSELNVNALELDDSALYLCASSFFLAQNTGELFFGEGSRLTVL.

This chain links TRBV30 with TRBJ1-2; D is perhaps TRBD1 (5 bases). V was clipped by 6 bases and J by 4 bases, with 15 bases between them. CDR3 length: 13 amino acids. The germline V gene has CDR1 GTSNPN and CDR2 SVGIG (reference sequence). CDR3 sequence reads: CACYGRGTYGYTF. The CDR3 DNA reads TGTGCCTGCTACGGGAGGGGTACCTATGGCTACACCTTC.

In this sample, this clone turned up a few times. The CDR3 protein is CASTGEGQETQYF. For the CDR3, the DNA is TGTGCCAGTACGGGAGAGGGCCAAGAGACCCAGTACTTC. V and J are TRBV19 and TRBJ2-5, with D perhaps TRBD2 (6 bases). The germline V gene has CDR1 LNHDA and CDR2 SQIVND (reference sequence). The CDR3 is made up of 13 amino acids. Trimming stripped 7 bases from V and 1 base from J, with 10 bases between.

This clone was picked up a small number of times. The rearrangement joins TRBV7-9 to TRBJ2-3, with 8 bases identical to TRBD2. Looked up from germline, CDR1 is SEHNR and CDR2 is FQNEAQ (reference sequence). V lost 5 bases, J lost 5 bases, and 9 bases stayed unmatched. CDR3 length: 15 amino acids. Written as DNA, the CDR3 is TGTGCCAGCAGCGATGACCGGGAGGGGGGAGATACGCAGTATTTT. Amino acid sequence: CASSDDREGGDTQYF.

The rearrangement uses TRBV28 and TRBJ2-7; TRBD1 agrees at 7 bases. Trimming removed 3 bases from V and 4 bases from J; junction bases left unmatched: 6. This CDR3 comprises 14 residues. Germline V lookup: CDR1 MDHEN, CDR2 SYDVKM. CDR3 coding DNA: TGTGCCAGCAGTTTGCCGGACAGGAGTTACGAGCAGTACTTC. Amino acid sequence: CASSLPDRSYEQYF.

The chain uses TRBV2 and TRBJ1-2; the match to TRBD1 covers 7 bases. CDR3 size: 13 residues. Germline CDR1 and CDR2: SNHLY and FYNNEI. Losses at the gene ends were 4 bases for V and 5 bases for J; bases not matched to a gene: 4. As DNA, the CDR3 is TGTGCCAGCAGTGGGGACAGCTTGTATGGCTACACCTTC. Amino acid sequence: CASSGDSLYGYTF. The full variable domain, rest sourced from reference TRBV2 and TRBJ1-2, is EPEVTQTPSHQVTQMGQEVILRCVPISNHLYFYWYRQILGQKVEFLVSFYNNEISEKSEIFDDQFSVERPDGSNFTLKIRSTKLEDSAMYFCASSGDSLYGYTFGSGTRLTVV.

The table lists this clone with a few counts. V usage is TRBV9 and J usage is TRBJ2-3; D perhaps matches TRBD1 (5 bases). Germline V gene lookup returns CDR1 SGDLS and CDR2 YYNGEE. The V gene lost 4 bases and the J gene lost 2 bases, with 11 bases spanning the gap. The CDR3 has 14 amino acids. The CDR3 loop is CASSLRQITDTQYF. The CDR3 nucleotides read TGTGCCAGCAGCTTGAGACAGATCACAGATACGCAGTATTTT.

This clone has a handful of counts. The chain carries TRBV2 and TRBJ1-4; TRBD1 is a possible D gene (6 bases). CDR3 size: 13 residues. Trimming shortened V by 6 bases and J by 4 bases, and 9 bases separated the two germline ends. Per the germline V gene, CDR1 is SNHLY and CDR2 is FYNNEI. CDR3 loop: CASRGAFNEKLFF. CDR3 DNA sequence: TGTGCCAGCAGGGGGGCCTTTAATGAAAAACTGTTTTTT.

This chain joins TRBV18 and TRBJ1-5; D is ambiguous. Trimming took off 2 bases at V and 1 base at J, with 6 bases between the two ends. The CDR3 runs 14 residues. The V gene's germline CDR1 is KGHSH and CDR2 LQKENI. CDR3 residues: CASSPGLSNQPQHF. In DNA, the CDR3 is TGTGCCAGCTCACCAGGGCTAAGCAATCAGCCCCAGCATTTT.

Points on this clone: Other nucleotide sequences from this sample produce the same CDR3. CDR3 loop: CASSFDSYNEQFF. Written as DNA, the CDR3 is TGCGCCAGCAGCTTCGACAGTTACAATGAGCAGTTCTTC. V and J are TRBV5-1 and TRBJ2-1; D is possibly TRBD1 (5 bases). Between the trimmed V and J ends, which lost 2 bases and 4 bases, there was a span of 7 bases. Germline V gene lookup returns CDR1 SGHRS and CDR2 YFSETQ. This CDR3 is 13 amino acids long. The full variable domain, rest sourced from reference TRBV5-1 and TRBJ2-1, is KAGVTQTPRYLIKTRGQQVTLSCSPISGHRSVSWYQQTPGQGLQFLFEYFSETQRNKGNFPGRFSGRQFSNSRSEMNVSTLELGDSALYLCASSFDSYNEQFFGPGTRLTVL.

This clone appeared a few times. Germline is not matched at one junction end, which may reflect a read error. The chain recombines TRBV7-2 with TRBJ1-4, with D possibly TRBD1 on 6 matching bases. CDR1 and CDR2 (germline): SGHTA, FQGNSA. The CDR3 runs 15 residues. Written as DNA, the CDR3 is TGTGCCAGCAGTTTAGGCACAGGGCCTAATGAAAAACTGTTTTTT. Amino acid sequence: CASSLGTGPNEKLFF.

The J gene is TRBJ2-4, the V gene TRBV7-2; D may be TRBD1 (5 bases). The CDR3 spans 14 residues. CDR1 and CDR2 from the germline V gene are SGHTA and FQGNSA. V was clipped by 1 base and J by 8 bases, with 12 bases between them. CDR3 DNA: TGTGCCAGCAGCTTAGTCCAGGGTCCGCACATTCAGTACTTC. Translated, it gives CASSLVQGPHIQYF. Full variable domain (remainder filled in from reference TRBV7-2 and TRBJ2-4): GAGVSQSPSNKVTEKGKDVELRCDPISGHTALYWYRQSLGQGLEFLIYFQGNSAPDKSGLPSDRFSAERTGGSVSTLTIQRTQQEDSAVYLCASSLVQGPHIQYFGAGTRLSVL.